Included here is one TCR beta chain sequence, with context. Its antigen is as yet unknown. Patients got ipilimumab 1 mg/kg beginning 14 to 28 days post-transplant. Through week 26, nivolumab 3 mg/kg IV was given weeks 1, 4, 7, 10, then biweekly. This entry belongs to a study of ipilimumab plus nivolumab after autologous stem cell transplantation. Across the whole study: The myeloma group: high-risk transplant-naive, or relapse within 3 years after first autologous transplant. Whole-study findings and limits: The authors say TCR, Treg and microbiome findings warrant further study.

CDR1 and CDR2 from the germline V gene are KGHSH and LQKENI. The ends lost 4 bases at V and 6 bases at J; junction bases unmatched: 5. CDR3 size: 15 residues. Only in-frame clones appear in the TCRdb table, and some are missing; sequencing was by immunoSEQ multiplex PCR. The sample lists about 47,000 clones, about 88% seen once, with 0.7% to 1% in the top ten. The sample consisted of PBMCs, taken in a trial of ipilimumab plus nivolumab as post-transplant consolidation. The rearrangement uses TRBV18 and TRBJ2-1; 11 nucleotides align to TRBD2. This clonotype was obtained from a male donor with multiple myeloma. CDR3 protein: CASSLKLAGANEQFF. DNA for the CDR3: TGTGCCAGCTCACTGAAACTAGCGGGAGCCAATGAGCAGTTCTTC.